The 24 T cell receptor beta chains in this list originate from one sample, sequenced in a study of shared clonotypes between healthy human individuals. TCRdb's table, derived via immunoSEQ multiplex PCR, lists solely in-frame clones and lacks some. The sample shows around 1,900,000 clones, about 94% of them seen only once. CD45RO-negative CD8 cells positively selected for CCR7 made up the naive population, which excluded terminally differentiated effector memory CD45RA+ cells. The sequencing input was naive CD8+ T cells from PBMCs. The receptors originated from a young man in good health. Some clones in this sample may be carry-over from other donors' samples.

The J gene is TRBJ2-1, the V gene TRBV19; 7 bases agree with TRBD1. Trimming cost V 5 bases and J 9 bases; bases outside gene matches: 4. Germline lookup yields CDR1 LNHDA and CDR2 SQIVND (reference sequence). CDR3 length: 12 amino acids. CDR3 sequence (DNA): TGTGCCAGTAGTGAGACAGGGACTGAGCAGTTCTTC. Translation: CASSETGTEQFF.

The chain couples TRBV11-2 to TRBJ2-1; D gene ambiguous. The CDR3 sequence is 14 residues long. The V end lost 5 bases, the J end lost 16 bases, and 24 bases lay between the germline ends. The germline gives CDR1 SGHAT, CDR2 FQNNGV. Here the CDR3 reads CASSHPHRSIEIFF. The CDR3 nucleotides are TGTGCCAGCAGCCATCCCCATCGGTCCATAGAGATATTCTTC.

This clone has a handful of counts. The chain has TRBV27 and TRBJ1-2; no firm D call. V was clipped by 3 bases and J by 2 bases, with 10 bases between them. The CDR3 is made up of 14 amino acids. The germline V gene has CDR1 MNHEY and CDR2 SMNVEV (reference sequence). CDR3 region: CASSFGVGNYGYTF. The CDR3 DNA reads as TGTGCCAGCAGTTTCGGAGTGGGGAACTATGGCTACACCTTC.

The CDR3 is CASSAGQGGSSYEQYF. CDR3 nucleotide sequence: TGTGCCAGCAGCGCGGGACAGGGGGGAAGCTCCTACGAGCAGTACTTC. The V and J genes are TRBV13 and TRBJ2-7, with 11 bases matching TRBD1. V lost 5 bases to trimming and J lost 0 bases; unmatched junction nucleotides: 6. CDR1 and CDR2 from the germline V gene are PRHDT and FYEKMQ (reference sequence). The CDR3 loop spans 16 amino acids.

As DNA, the CDR3 is TGTGCCAGTAGTATAATTGCGGGGGGAATACAGTTCTTC. Translating gives CASSIIAGGIQFF. J is TRBJ2-1 and V is TRBV19; TRBD2 matches 8 bases. Germline trimming cut 2 bases from V and 13 bases from J; bases unmatched to any gene: 7. Germline V gene data show CDR1 as LNHDA and CDR2 as SQIVND (reference sequence). The CDR3 runs 13 residues.

The rearrangement joins TRBV7-9 to TRBJ2-2; D is possibly TRBD2 (7 bases). The CDR3 consists of 14 residues. The germline gives CDR1 SEHNR, CDR2 FQNEAQ (reference sequence). V lost 5 bases and J lost 6, with 13 bases in between. CDR3 sequence (DNA): TGTGCCAGCAGCCCCCGGGGGGCCGCCGGGGAGCTGTTTTTT. This encodes CASSPRGAAGELFF. Variable domain in full (rest from reference TRBV7-9 and TRBJ2-2): DTGVSQNPRHKITKRGQNVTFRCDPISEHNRLYWYRQTLGQGPEFLTYFQNEAQLEKSRLLSDRFSAERPKGSFSTLEIQRTEQGDSAMYLCASSPRGAAGELFFGEGSRLTVL.

The rearrangement uses TRBV19 and TRBJ1-1; D is unclear. CDR1 is LNHDA and CDR2 is SQIVND in the germline V gene (reference sequence). The CDR3 runs 14 residues. V was shortened by 5 bases and J by 1 base, with 11 bases between the two germline ends. CDR3 amino acids: CASSQRRENTEAFF. CDR3 nucleotides: TGTGCCAGTAGTCAAAGGAGGGAGAACACTGAAGCTTTCTTT.

The chain employs TRBV7-8 and TRBJ1-5; possible D gene TRBD1, 5 bases. CDR1 and CDR2 from the germline V gene are SGHVS and FQNEAQ. The CDR3 extends over 16 amino acids. V lost 7 bases to trimming and J lost 0 bases, with 16 bases between them. For the CDR3, the DNA is TGTGCCAGCACCCCTTCGGGGCCCGATAGCAATCAGCCCCAGCATTTT. Protein: CASTPSGPDSNQPQHF.

The V call is TRBV6-6, the J call TRBJ1-2; D is undetermined. V lost 2 bases and J 3 bases, leaving 10 bases between the germline ends. Germline assignment: CDR1 MNHNY and CDR2 SVGAGI (reference sequence). CDR3 size: 14 residues. CDR3 sequence (DNA): TGTGCCAGCAGTTACCCCTCCGCCGACTATGGCTACACCTTC. Its protein product is CASSYPSADYGYTF.

The chain is built from TRBV28 and TRBJ2-4; 10 bases agree with TRBD1. This CDR3 is built from 17 residues. CDR1 is MDHEN, CDR2 SYDVKM, per germline. V shed 1 base, J shed 2 bases, and the junction held 5 bases outside the gene matches. For the CDR3, the DNA is TGTGCCAGCAGTTTATCCCGACAGGGGGCGTCCAAAAACATTCAGTACTTC. Translating gives CASSLSRQGASKNIQYF.

This rearrangement joins TRBV10-3 to TRBJ2-7; 7 nucleotides align to TRBD1. The CDR3 loop spans 15 amino acids. Germline V gene lookup returns CDR1 ENHRY and CDR2 SYGVKD. The V and J ends lost 6 bases and 0 bases, in that order; junction bases with no gene match: 8. The CDR3 coding sequence is TGTGCCATCAGAGAGAGGGGGCATAGCTCCTACGAGCAGTACTTC. Translation: CAIRERGHSSYEQYF.

The chain uses TRBV28 and TRBJ2-1; D may be TRBD2 (5 bases). Per germline, CDR1 MDHEN and CDR2 SYDVKM. The CDR3 runs to 14 residues. With 7 bases removed from V and 7 bases from J, the gap between germline ends came to 17 bases. CDR3: CASTPLHGKNEQFF. The CDR3 DNA reads as TGTGCCAGCACCCCCCTCCACGGGAAGAATGAGCAGTTCTTC.

The rearrangement uses TRBV4-1 and TRBJ1-5; 7 positions match TRBD1. V was pared by 3 bases and J by 5 bases, with 4 bases of the junction left unmatched. The CDR3 extends over 14 amino acids. Germline V gene sequence: CDR1 MGHRA, CDR2 YSYEKL. The CDR3 sequence: CASSHRDRDQPQHF. The DNA for the CDR3 is TGCGCCAGCAGCCACCGGGACAGAGATCAGCCCCAGCATTTT.

V and J are TRBV6-5 and TRBJ2-7; D gene uncertain. V lost 6 bases to trimming and J lost 3 bases, with 12 bases between them. This CDR3 comprises 13 residues. Germline V gene sequence: CDR1 MNHEY, CDR2 SVGAGI. CDR3 in amino acids: CASSPAGYYEQYF. The CDR3 coding sequence is TGTGCCAGCAGCCCCGCCGGGTACTACGAGCAGTACTTC.

This clone was seen a handful of times. This chain uses TRBV4-1 with TRBJ1-2; tentatively, D is TRBD1 (6 bases). The V end lost 10 bases, the J end lost 8 bases, and 17 bases lay between the germline ends. This CDR3 comprises 12 residues. CDR1 MGHRA and CDR2 YSYEKL come from the germline V gene. Here the CDR3 reads CATQGPRRGYTF. For the CDR3, the DNA is TGCGCCACCCAGGGGCCTAGGCGAGGCTACACCTTC.

The genes are TRBV28 and TRBJ1-4; 9 bases fit TRBD1. The CDR3 is 19 residues long. The germline CDR1 and CDR2 sequences are MDHEN and SYDVKM. V was pared by 6 bases and J by 6 bases, with 20 bases of the junction left unmatched. The chain's CDR3 is CASSSTGGTSPFEYEKLFF. For the CDR3, the DNA is TGTGCCAGCAGCTCGACAGGGGGTACCTCCCCCTTTGAATATGAAAAACTGTTTTTT. The variable domain in full, completed from reference TRBV28 and TRBJ1-4, reads DVKVTQSSRYLVKRTGEKVFLECVQDMDHENMFWYRQDPGLGLRLIYFSYDVKMKEKGDIPEGYSVSREKKERFSLILESASTNQTSMYLCASSSTGGTSPFEYEKLFFGSGTQLSVL.

The chain is built from TRBV30 and TRBJ1-1; TRBD1 might be the D (5 bases). Per germline, CDR1 GTSNPN and CDR2 SVGIG (reference sequence). Trimming shortened V by 2 bases and J by 6 bases, and 13 bases separated the two germline ends. The CDR3 extends over 13 amino acids. CDR3 DNA sequence: TGTGCCTGGAGTCCCATGTCGGGGGCTGAAGCTTTCTTT. The encoded protein is CAWSPMSGAEAFF.

V and J are TRBV10-3 and TRBJ2-5, with 9 nucleotides matching TRBD1. Looked up from germline, CDR1 is ENHRY and CDR2 is SYGVKD. The length of the CDR3 is 13 residues. The junction had 1 base not matched to a gene; V was cut back by 5 bases and J by 3 bases. This CDR3 reads CAISRDREETQYF. The CDR3 DNA reads as TGTGCCATCAGTCGGGACAGGGAAGAGACCCAGTACTTC.

This chain links TRBV7-2 with TRBJ2-1; D gene unclear. V was trimmed by 3 bases and J by 7 bases, leaving 16 bases between them. The CDR3 totals 15 residues. Germline V lookup: CDR1 SGHTA, CDR2 FQGNSA. CDR3 sequence reads: CASSFMGYSENEQFF. CDR3 DNA sequence: TGTGCCAGCAGCTTCATGGGATACTCGGAGAATGAGCAGTTCTTC.

V usage is TRBV27 and J usage is TRBJ1-1, with D possibly matching TRBD1 (5 bases). The germline V gene encodes CDR1 MNHEY and CDR2 SMNVEV (reference sequence). Trimming removed 2 bases at V and 1 base at J, with 11 bases between. This CDR3 has 15 amino acids. As DNA, the CDR3 is TGTGCCAGCAGTTTACTGCCCGACAGGAACACTGAAGCTTTCTTT. Protein product: CASSLLPDRNTEAFF.

The chain links TRBV9 to TRBJ1-1, with 9 bases fitting TRBD1. In germline, CDR1 is SGDLS, CDR2 YYNGEE. This CDR3 is built from 14 residues. V lost 5 bases and J lost 6; bases outside the gene matches: 8. Here the CDR3 reads CASSPRTGDPEAFF. The CDR3 region has the DNA TGTGCCAGCAGTCCCCGGACAGGGGACCCTGAAGCTTTCTTT.

The chain links TRBV11-1 to TRBJ2-7; TRBD1 is a possible D gene (6 bases). Looked up from germline, CDR1 is SGHAT and CDR2 is FQDESV (reference sequence). The CDR3 sequence is 13 residues long. V dropped 5 bases and J dropped 2 bases, with 10 bases sitting between them. In DNA form, the CDR3 reads TGTGCCAGCAGCGACCGGGACACCTACGAGCAGTACTTC. Amino acid sequence: CASSDRDTYEQYF.

The V call is TRBV7-9, the J call TRBJ2-2; the D is unclear. CDR1 and CDR2 from the germline V gene are SEHNR and FQNEAQ (reference sequence). V was clipped by 5 bases and J by 5 bases, with 24 bases between them. The CDR3 extends over 18 amino acids. The chain's CDR3 is CASSVPPIHPMGTGELFF. The CDR3 DNA sequence: TGTGCCAGCAGCGTTCCTCCCATCCACCCCATGGGGACCGGGGAGCTGTTTTTT.

This clone was counted only a few times. The chain combines TRBV9 with TRBJ1-2, with TRBD1 identical over 7 bases. This CDR3 is built from 14 residues. From germline, CDR1 is SGDLS and CDR2 YYNGEE. With 3 bases clipped from V and 5 bases from J, the junction kept 7 bases outside the gene matches. The DNA of the CDR3 is TGTGCCAGCAGCGAGGGGGACAGATCATATGGCTACACCTTC. This codes for CASSEGDRSYGYTF.